Included here is one T cell receptor (beta chain) sequence, with context. The sample originates from a study of technical replicates of blood from a few donors. Sequenced by immunoSEQ multiplex PCR; TCRdb stores in-frame clones only, minus some. Here the sample spans some 80,000 clones, about 97% being singletons. Germline CDR1 SGHNT, CDR2 YYREEE (reference sequence). The junction had 4 bases not matched to a gene; V was cut back by 6 bases and J by 5 bases. The CDR3 spans 14 residues. The sequencing input was T cells isolated from PBMCs. The TCR was taken from a human donor in good health. The chain combines TRBV5-4 with TRBJ2-2, with 10 positions matching TRBD1. The CDR3 sequence is CASTGQGITGELFF. The CDR3 nucleotides read TGTGCCAGCACGGGACAGGGGATTACCGGGGAGCTGTTTTTT. The full variable domain, rest sourced from reference TRBV5-4 and TRBJ2-2, is ETGVTQSPTHLIKTRGQQVTLRCSSQSGHNTVSWYQQALGQGPQFIFQYYREEENGRGNFPPRFSGLQFPNYSSELNVNALELDDSALYLCASTGQGITGELFFGEGSRLTVL.